The sequence of this T cell receptor (beta chain) was determined in a study of vaccination and CD4 T cells after COVID-19. Treatment described: approximately nine-day PBMC culture with coronavirus spike peptide pools or control peptides (ViraFEST assay). Prior to the COVID-19 pandemic (2011-2018), the unexposed donor's CD4+ T cells were collected. Half of the medium was exchanged for fresh IL-2 medium, first on day 3 and then on day 7. Following culture for approximately nine days, CD4+ T cells were isolated by negative selection. In the case of this clonotype: Its antigen is currently unknown.

Researchers used the Oncomine TCR Beta short-read assay to sequence DNA from cultured CD4+ T cells. DNA came from CD4+ T cells after culture. TCRdb independently ran MiXCR on the PCR reads; one entry per CDR3 protein. The table has more than 5,000 distinct CDR3 sequences, roughly two fifths seen once. Trimming stripped 4 bases from V and 2 bases from J, with 15 bases between. Germline V lookup: CDR1 SGHNT, CDR2 YYREEE (reference sequence). This CDR3 region has 15 residues. This clonotype was sampled from a human donor in good health. V usage is TRBV5-4 and J usage is TRBJ1-1; no clear D. Material for sequencing was CD4+ T cells from blood, cultured in vitro. This chain's CDR3 is CASSPAQVQNTEAFF. DNA for the CDR3: TGTGCCAGCAGCCCGGCCCAGGTACAAAACACTGAAGCTTTCTTT.